This passage covers 10 T cell receptor beta chains from one sample sequenced in a study of CXCR3-negative and CXCR3-positive naive CD8 T cells. Libraries of TRB cDNA were made by 5' RACE and carried UMIs. Following a re-call of the 5' RACE reads, TCRdb has one entry per CDR3 protein and lacks DNA. Recorded here are 84,000 or so distinct CDR3 sequences; the top ten clones represent 1.6%. The specimen sequenced was naive CXCR3- CD8+ T cells from blood. Specified subset: CD45RO-CCR7+CD27+CD95- naive CD8+ T cells lacking CXCR3 (TNR3-). Receptor source: a human donor in good health. Some clones in this sample may be carry-over from other donors' samples.

The chain couples TRBV29-1 to TRBJ2-3. The CDR3 runs to 13 residues. CDR1 and CDR2 (germline): SQVTM, ANQGSEA. The CDR3 protein is CSVEDLESDTQYF.

J is TRBJ2-7 and V is TRBV5-1; TCRdb designates TRBD1, a call that cannot be tested without DNA. The CDR3 has 14 residues. Looked up from germline, CDR1 is SGHRS and CDR2 is YFSETQ. The CDR3 loop is CASSLTGTPYEQYF.

This sequence joins TRBV28 and TRBJ1-1; TCRdb picks TRBD1, but there is no DNA to check that call. Germline CDR1 reads MDHEN; CDR2 reads SYDVKM. This CDR3 region has 15 residues. This CDR3 is CASSFRQAVWTEAFF.

The J gene is TRBJ2-2, the V gene TRBV7-9; TCRdb calls TRBD1, which cannot be checked without DNA. CDR1 is SEHNR and CDR2 is FQNEAQ in the germline V gene (reference sequence). The CDR3 contains 16 residues. CDR3: CASSLDGTGDTGELFF.

This chain links TRBV19 with TRBJ2-1; TCRdb names TRBD2, which stays unverified in the absence of DNA. CDR3 length: 13 amino acids. CDR1 LNHDA and CDR2 SQIVND come from the germline V gene (reference sequence). CDR3 loop: CASSSGGGDEQFF.

The gene calls are TRBV29-1 and TRBJ2-3; TCRdb picks TRBD2, but there is no DNA to check that call. CDR3 length: 13 amino acids. Germline CDR1 SQVTM, CDR2 ANQGSEA. CDR3 in amino acids: CSTGLAASDTQYF.

The chain joins TRBV6-2 or TRBV6-3 to TRBJ2-7. This CDR3 is built from 13 residues. From germline, CDR1 is MNHEY and CDR2 SVGEGT. The CDR3 spells CASSPPKVDEQYF.

This chain connects TRBV28 to TRBJ2-3; lacking DNA, the TRBD1 call made by TCRdb goes unchecked. This CDR3 is 16 amino acids long. Germline loops: CDR1 MDHEN, CDR2 SYDVKM. CDR3 residues: CASSFIRTGSTDTQYF.

The gene calls are TRBV5-5 and TRBJ2-7; TCRdb reports TRBD1, a call that lacks DNA to check it against. Germline CDR1 reads SGHKS; CDR2 reads YYEKEE (reference sequence). The CDR3 has 11 amino acids. The CDR3 sequence is CASSSGVEQYF. Full variable domain (missing parts from reference TRBV5-5 and TRBJ2-7): DAGVTQSPTHLIKTRGQQVTLRCSPISGHKSVSWYQQVLGQGPQFIFQYYEKEERGRGNFPDRFSARQFPNYSSELNVNALLLGDSALYLCASSSGVEQYFGPGTRLTVT.

The rearrangement uses TRBV6-2 or TRBV6-3 and TRBJ2-3; the D call from TCRdb, TRBD2, cannot be confirmed without DNA. CDR1 is MNHEY, CDR2 SVGEGT, per germline. The length of the CDR3 is 19 residues. The CDR3 protein is CASSYRLLAGGPWTDTQYF.